This T cell receptor (beta chain) was found in a study of T cell changes during pregnancy in multiple sclerosis. Generated by immunoSEQ multiplex PCR, the TCRdb table keeps only in-frame clones and is missing some. The data contain tens of thousands of clones, 80% to 95% of them singletons. CDR1 and CDR2 from the germline V gene are SGHRS and YFSETQ. This CDR3 is built from 16 residues. The J segment lost 1 base and the V segment lost 4 bases, leaving 4 bases of the junction unmatched. Concerning this clone: At the DNA level, this CDR3 is encoded by other sequences in the same sample as well.

V and J are TRBV5-1 and TRBJ2-3, with 12 bases aligning to TRBD2. The material sequenced was CD4+ T cells from peripheral blood mononuclear cells, taken in the second trimester of pregnancy. The origin of this receptor is a female donor with multiple sclerosis, enrolled in a pregnancy study. The CDR3 reads CASSGRLAGGTDTQYF. The CDR3 DNA sequence: TGCGCCAGCAGCGGACGACTAGCGGGGGGCACAGATACGCAGTATTTT.